The T cell receptor (beta chain) described here comes from a study of shared clonotypes between healthy human individuals. Study-wide results and caveats: Read depth was anticipated to influence clonotype sharing among donors. Relative to their counterparts shared across all four donors, non-shared clonotypes exhibited diminished generation probabilities.

Sequenced by immunoSEQ multiplex PCR; TCRdb stores in-frame clones only, minus some. This table has some 2.4 million clones, over 85% appearing once. With 0 bases clipped from V and 0 bases from J, the junction kept 3 bases outside the gene matches. Germline V lookup: CDR1 SGDLS, CDR2 YYNGEE. CDR3 size: 16 residues. This clone was found once. Its matching antigen is unknown. Other DNA sequences in this specimen translate into the identical CDR3. The source material was naive CD4+ T cells from PBMCs. The subset is: CD45RA+ positively selected. The receptor was isolated from a man younger than 35 in good health. Some clones in this sample may be carry-over from other donors' samples. J is TRBJ2-1 and V is TRBV9, with 7 bases that match TRBD2. In nucleotides, the CDR3 is TGTGCCAGCAGCGTAGAAGGGAGGGGCTCCTACAATGAGCAGTTCTTC. Its protein is CASSVEGRGSYNEQFF.